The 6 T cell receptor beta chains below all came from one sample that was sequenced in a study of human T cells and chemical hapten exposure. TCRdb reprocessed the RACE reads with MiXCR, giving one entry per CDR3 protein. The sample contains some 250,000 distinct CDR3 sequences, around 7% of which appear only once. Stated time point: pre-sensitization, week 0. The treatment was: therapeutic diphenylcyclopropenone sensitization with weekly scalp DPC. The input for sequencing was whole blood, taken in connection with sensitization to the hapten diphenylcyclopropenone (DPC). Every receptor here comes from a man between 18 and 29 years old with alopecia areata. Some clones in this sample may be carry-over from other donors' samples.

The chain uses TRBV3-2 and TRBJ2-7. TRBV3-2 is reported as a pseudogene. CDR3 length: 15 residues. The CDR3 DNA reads TGTGCCAGCAGCCAAGATGGAACCCATCTTGACGAGCAGTACGTC. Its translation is CASSQDGTHLDEQYV.

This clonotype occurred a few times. The CDR3 nucleotides are TGTGCCACCAGTCCGGGACTCATTTCGTCCGGGGAGCTGTTTTTT. Amino acid sequence: CATSPGLISSGELFF. The rearrangement links TRBV15 to TRBJ2-2, with D possibly TRBD2 on 6 matching bases. Trimming cost V 6 bases and J 6 bases, with 17 bases left between them. The CDR3 has 15 residues. Per the germline V gene, CDR1 is LNHNV and CDR2 is YYDKDF (reference sequence).

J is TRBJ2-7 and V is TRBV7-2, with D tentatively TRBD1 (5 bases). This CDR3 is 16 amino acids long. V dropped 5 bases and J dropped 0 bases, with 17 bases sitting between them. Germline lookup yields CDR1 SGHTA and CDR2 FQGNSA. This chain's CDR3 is CASSRPLGLSSYEQYF. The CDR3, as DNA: TGTGCCAGCAGCCGACCGCTGGGGCTGAGCTCCTACGAGCAGTACTTC. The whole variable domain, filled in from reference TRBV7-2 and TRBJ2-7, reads GAGVSQSPSNKVTEKGKDVELRCDPISGHTALYWYRQSLGQGLEFLIYFQGNSAPDKSGLPSDRFSAERTGGSVSTLTIQRTQQEDSAVYLCASSRPLGLSSYEQYFGPGTRLTVT.

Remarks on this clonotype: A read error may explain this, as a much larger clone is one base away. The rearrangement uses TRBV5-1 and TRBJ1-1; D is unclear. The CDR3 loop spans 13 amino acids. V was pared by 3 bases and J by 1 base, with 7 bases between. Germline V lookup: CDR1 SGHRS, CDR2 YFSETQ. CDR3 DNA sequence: TGCGCCAGCAGCTCCGACCAGAACACTGAAGCTTTCTTT. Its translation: CASSSDQNTEAFF.

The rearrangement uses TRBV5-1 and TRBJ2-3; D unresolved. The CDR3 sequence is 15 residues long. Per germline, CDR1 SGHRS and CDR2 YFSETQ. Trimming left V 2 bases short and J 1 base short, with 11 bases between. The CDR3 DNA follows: TGCGCCAGCAGCTTTGGCCGCTCGGGCACAGATACGCAGTATTTT. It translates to CASSFGRSGTDTQYF.

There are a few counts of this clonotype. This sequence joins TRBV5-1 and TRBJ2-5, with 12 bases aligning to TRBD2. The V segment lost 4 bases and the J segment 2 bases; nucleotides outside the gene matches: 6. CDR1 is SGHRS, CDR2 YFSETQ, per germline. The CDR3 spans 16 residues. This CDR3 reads CASSLGLAGIQETQYF. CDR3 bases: TGCGCCAGCAGCCTAGGACTAGCGGGGATTCAAGAGACCCAGTACTTC.